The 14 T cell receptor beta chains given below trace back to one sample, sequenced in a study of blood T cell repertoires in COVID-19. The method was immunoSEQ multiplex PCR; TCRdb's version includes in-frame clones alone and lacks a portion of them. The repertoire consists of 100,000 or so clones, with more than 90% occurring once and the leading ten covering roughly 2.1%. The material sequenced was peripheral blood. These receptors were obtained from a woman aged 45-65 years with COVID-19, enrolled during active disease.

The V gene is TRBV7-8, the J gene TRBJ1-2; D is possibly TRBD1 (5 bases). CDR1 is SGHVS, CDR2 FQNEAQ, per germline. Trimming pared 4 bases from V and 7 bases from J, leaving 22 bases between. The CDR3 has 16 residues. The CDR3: CASSWRDASLRAGYTF. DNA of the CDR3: TGTGCCAGCAGCTGGCGGGACGCTTCTTTACGGGCTGGCTACACCTTC.

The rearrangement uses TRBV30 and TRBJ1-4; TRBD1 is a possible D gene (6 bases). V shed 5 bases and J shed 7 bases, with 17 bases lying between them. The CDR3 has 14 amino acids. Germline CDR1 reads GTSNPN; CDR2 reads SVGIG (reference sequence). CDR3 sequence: CAWETGSGGEKLFF. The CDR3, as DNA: TGTGCCTGGGAAACAGGGTCAGGAGGTGAAAAACTGTTTTTT.

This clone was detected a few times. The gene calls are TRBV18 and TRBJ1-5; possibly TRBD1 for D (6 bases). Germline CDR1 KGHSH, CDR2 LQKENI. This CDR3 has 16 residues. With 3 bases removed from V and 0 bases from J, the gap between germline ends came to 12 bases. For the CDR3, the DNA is TGTGCCAGCTCACCCGCTCGGACAGATAGCAATCAGCCCCAGCATTTT. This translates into CASSPARTDSNQPQHF.

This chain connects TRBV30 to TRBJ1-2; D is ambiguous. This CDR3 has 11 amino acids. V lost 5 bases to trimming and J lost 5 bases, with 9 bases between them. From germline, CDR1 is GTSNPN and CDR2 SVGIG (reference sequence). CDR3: CAWEDEYGYTF. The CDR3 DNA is TGTGCCTGGGAGGATGAGTATGGCTACACCTTC. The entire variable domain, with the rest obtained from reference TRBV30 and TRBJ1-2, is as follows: SQTIHQWPATLVQPVGSPLSLECTVEGTSNPNLYWYRQAAGRGLQLLFYSVGIGQISSEVPQNLSASRPQDRQFILSSKKLLLSDSGFYLCAWEDEYGYTFGSGTRLTVV.

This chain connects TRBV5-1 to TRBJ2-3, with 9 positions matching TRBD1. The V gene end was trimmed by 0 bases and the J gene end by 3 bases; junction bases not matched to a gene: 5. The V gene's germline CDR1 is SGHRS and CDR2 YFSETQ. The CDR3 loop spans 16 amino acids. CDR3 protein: CASSLEDRGRTDTQYF. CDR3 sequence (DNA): TGCGCCAGCAGCTTGGAGGACAGGGGCCGAACAGATACGCAGTATTTT.

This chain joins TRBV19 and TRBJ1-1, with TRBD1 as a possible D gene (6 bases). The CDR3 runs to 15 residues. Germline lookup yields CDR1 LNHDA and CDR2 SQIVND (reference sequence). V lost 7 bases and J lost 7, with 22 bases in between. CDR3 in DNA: TGTGCCAGTACCCCCTCTAGGGGGGGGCTTGATGAAGCTTTCTTT. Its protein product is CASTPSRGGLDEAFF.

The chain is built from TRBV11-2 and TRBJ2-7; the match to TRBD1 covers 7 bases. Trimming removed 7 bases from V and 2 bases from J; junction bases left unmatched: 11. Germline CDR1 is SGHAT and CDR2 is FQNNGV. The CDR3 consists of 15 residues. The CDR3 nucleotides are TGTGCCAGCACATTAACAGGGGAAGGGACCTACGAGCAGTACTTC. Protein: CASTLTGEGTYEQYF.

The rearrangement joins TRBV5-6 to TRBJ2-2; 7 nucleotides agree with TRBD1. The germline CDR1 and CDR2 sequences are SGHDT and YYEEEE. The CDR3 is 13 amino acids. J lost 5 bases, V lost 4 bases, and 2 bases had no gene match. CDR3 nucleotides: TGTGCCAGCAGCCTACAGGGGACCGGGGAGCTGTTTTTT. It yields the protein CASSLQGTGELFF.

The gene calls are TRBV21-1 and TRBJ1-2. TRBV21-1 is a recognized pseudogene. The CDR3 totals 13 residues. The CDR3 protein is CASRQRENYGYTF. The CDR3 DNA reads TGTGCCAGCAGACAGAGGGAAAACTATGGCTACACCTTC.

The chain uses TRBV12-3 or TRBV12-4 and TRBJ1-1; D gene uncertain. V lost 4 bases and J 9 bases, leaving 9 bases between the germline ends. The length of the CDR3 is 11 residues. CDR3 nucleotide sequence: TGTGCCAGCAGTTCGAGTTATAAAGCTTTCTTT. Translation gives CASSSSYKAFF.

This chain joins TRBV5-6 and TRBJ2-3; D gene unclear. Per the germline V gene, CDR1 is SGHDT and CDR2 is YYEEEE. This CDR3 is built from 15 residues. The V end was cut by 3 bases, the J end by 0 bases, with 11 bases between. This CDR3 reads CASSSTSASTDTQYF. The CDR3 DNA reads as TGTGCCAGCAGCTCGACCAGCGCAAGCACAGATACGCAGTATTTT.

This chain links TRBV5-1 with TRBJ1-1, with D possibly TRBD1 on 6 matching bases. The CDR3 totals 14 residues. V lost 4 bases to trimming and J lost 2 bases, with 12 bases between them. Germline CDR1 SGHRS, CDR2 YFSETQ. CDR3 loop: CASSEGTPNTEAFF. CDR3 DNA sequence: TGCGCCAGCAGCGAGGGGACACCTAACACTGAAGCTTTCTTT. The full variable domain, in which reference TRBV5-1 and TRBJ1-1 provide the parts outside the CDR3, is KAGVTQTPRYLIKTRGQQVTLSCSPISGHRSVSWYQQTPGQGLQFLFEYFSETQRNKGNFPGRFSGRQFSNSRSEMNVSTLELGDSALYLCASSEGTPNTEAFFGQGTRLTVV.

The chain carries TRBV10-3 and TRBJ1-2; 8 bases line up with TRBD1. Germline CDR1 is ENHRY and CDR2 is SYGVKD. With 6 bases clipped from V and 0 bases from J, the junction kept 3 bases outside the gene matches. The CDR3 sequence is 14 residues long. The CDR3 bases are TGTGCCATCAGCGGGGACAGGCCTAACTATGGCTACACCTTC. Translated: CAISGDRPNYGYTF.

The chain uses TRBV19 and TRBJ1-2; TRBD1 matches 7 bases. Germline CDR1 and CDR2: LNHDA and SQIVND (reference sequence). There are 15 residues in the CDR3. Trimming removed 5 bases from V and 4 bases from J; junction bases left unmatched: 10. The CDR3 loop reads CASSPRTGDGYGYTF. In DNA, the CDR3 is TGTGCCAGTAGTCCCAGGACAGGAGATGGCTATGGCTACACCTTC.